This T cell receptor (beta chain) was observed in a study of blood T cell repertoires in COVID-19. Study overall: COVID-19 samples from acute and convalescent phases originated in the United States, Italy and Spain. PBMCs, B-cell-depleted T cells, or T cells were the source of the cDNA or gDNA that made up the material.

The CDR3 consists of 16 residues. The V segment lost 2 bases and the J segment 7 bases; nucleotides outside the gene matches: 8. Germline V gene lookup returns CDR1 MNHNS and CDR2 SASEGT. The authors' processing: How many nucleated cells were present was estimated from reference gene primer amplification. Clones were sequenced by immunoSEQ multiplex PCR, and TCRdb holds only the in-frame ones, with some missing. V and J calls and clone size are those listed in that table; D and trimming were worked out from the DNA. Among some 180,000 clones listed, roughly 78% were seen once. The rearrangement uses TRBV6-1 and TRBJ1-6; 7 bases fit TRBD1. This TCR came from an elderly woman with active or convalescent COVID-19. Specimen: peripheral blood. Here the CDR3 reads CASSEPPGQRNSPLHF. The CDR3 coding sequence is TGTGCCAGCAGTGAACCACCGGGACAGAGAAATTCACCCCTCCACTTT.